This passage covers 6 T cell receptor beta chains from one sample sequenced in a study of shared T cell receptors in the human thymus. This table comes from immunoSEQ multiplex PCR, and its TCRdb copy is limited to in-frame clones, with some not included. There are approximately 730,000 clones in the sample; roughly 88% occur only once, and 0.0095% to 0.011% lies in the top ten. In addition, the sample was reused for a study of human thymus T cells.

Material: thymocytes. These receptors were collected from a girl less than two years old with a congenital heart defect.

This chain uses TRBV6-4 with TRBJ1-2; D possibly corresponds to TRBD1 (6 bases). V lost 4 bases, J lost 10 bases, and 28 bases lay in between. The CDR3 consists of 17 residues. Per germline, CDR1 MRHNA and CDR2 SNTAGT. CDR3 coding DNA: TGTGCCAGCAGTGTCACCTTTGGCGGGTACAGGGTTAAACCCTACACCTTC. This sequence encodes CASSVTFGGYRVKPYTF.

This clone was counted only a few times. This chain links TRBV10-2 with TRBJ2-5, with D maybe TRBD2 (6 bases). The germline V gene has CDR1 WSHSY and CDR2 SAAADI. With 6 bases removed from V and 5 bases from J, the gap between germline ends came to 16 bases. The CDR3 runs 14 residues. The CDR3 DNA sequence: TGCGCCAGCAGGACAGAAGGACTACGGGAGACCCAGTACTTC. Amino acid sequence: CASRTEGLRETQYF.

The gene calls are TRBV6-5 and TRBJ1-2; D remains unclear. This CDR3 has 12 residues. Germline lookup yields CDR1 MNHEY and CDR2 SVGAGI. V shed 5 bases and J shed 7 bases, with 11 bases lying between them. CDR3: CASSAPSGGYTF. CDR3 DNA sequence: TGTGCCAGCAGTGCCCCGTCAGGTGGCTACACCTTC.

The genes are TRBV5-8 and TRBJ1-6; TRBD1 is a possible D gene (5 bases). The CDR3 totals 14 residues. V was pared by 6 bases and J by 5 bases, with 12 bases between. Germline V gene sequence: CDR1 SGHTS, CDR2 YDEGEE. CDR3 sequence reads: CASKLRRDNSPLHF. In DNA, the CDR3 is TGTGCCAGCAAACTTCGCAGGGATAATTCACCCCTCCACTTT.

V and J are TRBV6-1 and TRBJ1-5; possible D gene TRBD1, 5 bases. The CDR3 totals 15 residues. Per germline, CDR1 MNHNS and CDR2 SASEGT. Trimming took off 10 bases at V and 2 bases at J, with 18 bases between the two ends. The CDR3, as DNA: TGTGCCATCCACCAAGGGGCAATCTGCAATCAGCCCCAGCATTTT. Amino acid sequence: CAIHQGAICNQPQHF.

This chain connects TRBV27 to TRBJ2-3; the D gene is possibly TRBD2 (6 bases). V was pared by 2 bases and J by 2 bases, with 11 bases between. This CDR3 comprises 15 residues. Germline-derived CDR1 and CDR2 are MNHEY and SMNVEV (reference sequence). CDR3 protein: CASSLPGLATDTQYF. In DNA form, the CDR3 reads TGTGCCAGCAGTTTACCGGGACTTGCCACAGATACGCAGTATTTT.